The present T cell receptor (beta chain) was sequenced within a study of cytomegalovirus exposure and HLA in healthy donors. Note on this clone: Its antigen is currently unknown.

General study points: In presence/absence analyses, roughly uniform sequencing depth across donors was assumed. A list of 164 TCR beta chains associated with cytomegalovirus was given.

Germline V CDR1 and CDR2: SQVTM, ANQGSEA. This CDR3 region has 13 residues. With V trimmed by 7 bases and J by 1 base, 4 bases remained unmatched. PCR employed 60 Vbeta and 13 Jbeta primers. The repertoire was sequenced with immunoSEQ multiplex PCR; TCRdb's copy has only in-frame clones and lacks some. Of about 120,000 clones in the sample, 65% to 80% were seen once. What was sequenced was PBMCs. The J gene is TRBJ1-3, the V gene TRBV29-1; 7 bases agree with TRBD1. The sequence came from a man aged 25 to 45 in good health and CMV-seropositive. The CDR3 nucleotides read TGCAGCGGCCTGACAGGGTCTGGAAACACCATATATTTT. Protein: CSGLTGSGNTIYF.